This TCR beta chain was sequenced during a study of response to subunit inactivated influenza vaccine (dated by TCRdb to the late 2010s). About the full investigation: Deep quantitative profiling of the T cell receptor repertoire was used in the study to follow responses to a trivalent subunit inactivated influenza vaccine.

The protocol used for the library was RT-PCR. Sequencing used an Illumina HiSeq 2500. In-frame beta chains were kept once TCRdb had trimmed the public reads at Q25 with fastp and called clones with MiXCR. Rows matching on CDR3 protein sequence are summarized as one entry with the most common DNA and genes. This sample comprises 500,000 to 550,000 distinct CDR3 sequences, around a quarter of them detected only once. The ten largest clonotypes hold under 3.5% of the sample. About this clonotype: Its antigen remains unidentified. The sample holds no much larger clone one base away, and base qualities are not on file.

Per the germline V gene, SNHLY is the CDR1 and FYNNEI is the CDR2. Trimming removed 6 bases from V and 0 bases from J, leaving 6 bases between the germline ends. Its CDR3 holds 12 amino acids, cysteine through phenylalanine. The only DNA kept is the CDR3, 36 bases in frame from the first base. The research as a whole found: The authors suggested that each seasonal influenza vaccination may recruit only a limited number of new T cells.

Separately, the same data were catalogued under a study of T cells expressing NK-cell markers. As the second paper documents: 5'RACE template switching, by which a universal primer site and unique molecular identifiers were added, was used to make TCR beta cDNA libraries. Three sorted T-cell subsets (CD3+CD56+NKG2C+, CD3+CD56+NKG2C- and CD3+CD56-NKG2C+) from roughly 8 donors had their TCR beta-chain repertoires profiled. Among the eight sequenced donors, only one was HCMV-seronegative, while the other seven were HCMV-seropositive. To restrict sorting to alphabetaTCR-expressing T cells, an anti-gammadeltaTCR antibody was added in several experiments. For roughly six donors, the dominant CD3+CD56+NKG2C+ clonotypes were among the top 10 CD8+ clonotypes and accounted for about 1.0-8% of CD8+ T cells. Those dominant clonotypes were again the most abundant among CD3+CD56-NKG2C+ cells in four donors, at roughly 25-65%. Whether the expanded NKG2C-expressing T cell clones were specific for HCMV antigens was left unclear. The eight sequenced donors were randomly selected healthy volunteers, three men and five women. A commercial ELISA kit detecting HCMV-specific IgG in serum was used to determine HCMV serostatus. Ficoll density gradient centrifugation was used to isolate peripheral blood mononuclear cells from blood. Using Miltenyi isolation kits, CD4+ and CD8+ T cells were isolated from PBMC through magnetic immunoseparation. cDNA synthesis was primed from the TCR beta constant segment, followed by two successive PCR amplification steps. The libraries were sequenced on Illumina HiSeq 2000/2500, MiSeq or NextSeq, producing 2 x 150 bp reads. MIGEC handled demultiplexing of the reads and grouping by UMI, while MiTCR was used to assemble and quantify clonotypes. To remove erroneous sequences, TCR cDNA sequences were retained only when supported by two or more reads. The tcR package was used for downstream repertoire analysis, and clonotypes were matched between fractions using CDR3 nucleotide sequence together with V segment. Antigen specificity was annotated against VDJdb with VDJmatch, allowing one amino acid substitution in CDR3.

The TCR originated in a man aged 50-60 years who received an inactivated influenza vaccine. Donor details come from another sample of the same person, matched by shared clones. The rearrangement joined TRBV2 to TRBJ2-7; no D gene is confidently identified. The sequencing here drew on CD4+ T cells sorted from PBMCs, taken 12 days after vaccination. The CDR3: CASRVDSYEQYF. The DNA sequence follows: TGTGCCAGCAGGGTGGACTCCTACGAGCAGTACTTC. Full variable domain (CDR3 extended with the reference TRBV2 and TRBJ2-7 proteins): EPEVTQTPSHQVTQMGQEVILRCVPISNHLYFYWYRQILGQKVEFLVSFYNNEISEKSEIFDDQFSVERPDGSNFTLKIRSTKLEDSAMYFCASRVDSYEQYFGPGTRLTVT.